This T cell receptor (beta chain) originates from a study of blood T cells in healthy people across ages. This CDR3 comprises 14 residues. V was pared by 3 bases and J by 6 bases, with 2 bases of the junction left unmatched. Primers used in a second PCR of about 7 to 11 cycles were a sample-barcoded 5' primer and a J-beta primer mix. Researchers report that a template-switch adaptor with 12 random nucleotides tagged each cDNA molecule. TCRdb used MiXCR to reprocess the 5' RACE reads, holding one entry per CDR3 protein. Of 1,300,000 or so distinct CDR3 sequences listed, approximately 59% were seen once; the top ten hold 6.5% to 8.5%. Findings and caveats of the study: A strong correlation between TCR beta diversity and naive T cell percentage was seen. Across the age range, TCR beta diversity per million T cells fell in a roughly linear way.

This clonotype was observed a handful of times. Its target is not known. The genes are TRBV12-3 or TRBV12-4 and TRBJ2-1, with 10 bases lining up with TRBD2. The sample consisted of blood. This receptor was taken from a young man in good health. DNA for the CDR3: TGTGCCAGCAGTTTGGGGACTAGCGCCAATGAGCAGTTCTTC. As protein: CASSLGTSANEQFF.